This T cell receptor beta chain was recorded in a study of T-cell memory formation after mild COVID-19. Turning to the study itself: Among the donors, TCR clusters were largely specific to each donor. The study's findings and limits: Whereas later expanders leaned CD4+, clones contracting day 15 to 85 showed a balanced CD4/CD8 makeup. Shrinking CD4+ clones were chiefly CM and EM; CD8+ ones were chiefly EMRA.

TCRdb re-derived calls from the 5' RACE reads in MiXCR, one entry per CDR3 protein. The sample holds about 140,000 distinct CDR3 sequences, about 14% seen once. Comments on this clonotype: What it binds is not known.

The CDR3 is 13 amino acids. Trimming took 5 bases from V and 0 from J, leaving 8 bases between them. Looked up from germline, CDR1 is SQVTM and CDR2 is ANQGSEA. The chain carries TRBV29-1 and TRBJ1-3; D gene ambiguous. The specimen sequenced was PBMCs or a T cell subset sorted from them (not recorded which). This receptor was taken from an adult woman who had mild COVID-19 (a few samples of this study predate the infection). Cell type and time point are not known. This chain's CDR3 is CSVREGSGNTIYF. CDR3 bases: TGCAGCGTTAGGGAGGGCTCTGGAAACACCATATATTTT.